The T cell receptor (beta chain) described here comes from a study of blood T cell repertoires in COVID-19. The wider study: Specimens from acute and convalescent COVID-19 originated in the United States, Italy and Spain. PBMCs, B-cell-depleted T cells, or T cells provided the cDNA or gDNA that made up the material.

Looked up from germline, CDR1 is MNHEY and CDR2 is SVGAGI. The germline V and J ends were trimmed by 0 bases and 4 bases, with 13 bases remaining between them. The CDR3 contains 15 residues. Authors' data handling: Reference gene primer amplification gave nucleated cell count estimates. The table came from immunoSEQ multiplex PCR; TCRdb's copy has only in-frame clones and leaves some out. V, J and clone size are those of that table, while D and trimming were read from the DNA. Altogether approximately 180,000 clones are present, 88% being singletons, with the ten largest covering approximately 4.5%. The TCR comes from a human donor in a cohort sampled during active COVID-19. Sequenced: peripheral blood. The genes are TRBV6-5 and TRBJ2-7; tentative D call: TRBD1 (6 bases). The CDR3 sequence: CASSYSAGAMYEQYF. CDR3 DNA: TGTGCCAGCAGTTACTCGGCAGGGGCAATGTACGAGCAGTACTTC.